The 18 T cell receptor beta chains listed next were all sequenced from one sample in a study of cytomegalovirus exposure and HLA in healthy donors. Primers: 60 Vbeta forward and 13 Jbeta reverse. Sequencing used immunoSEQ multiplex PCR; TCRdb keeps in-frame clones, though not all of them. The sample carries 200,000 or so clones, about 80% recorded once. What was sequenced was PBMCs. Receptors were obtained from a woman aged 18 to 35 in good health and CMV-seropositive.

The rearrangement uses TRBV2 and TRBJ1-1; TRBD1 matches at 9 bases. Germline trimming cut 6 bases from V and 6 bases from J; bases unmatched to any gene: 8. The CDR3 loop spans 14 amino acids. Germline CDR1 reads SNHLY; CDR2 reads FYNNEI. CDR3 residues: CASRSQGAGAEAFF. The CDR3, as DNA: TGTGCCAGCAGATCACAGGGGGCAGGCGCTGAAGCTTTCTTT.

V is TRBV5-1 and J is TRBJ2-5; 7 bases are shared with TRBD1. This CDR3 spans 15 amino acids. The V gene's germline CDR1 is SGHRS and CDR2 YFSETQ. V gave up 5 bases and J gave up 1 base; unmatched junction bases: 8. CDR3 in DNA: TGCGCCAGCAGTTACCTGGGGACAGCCCAAGAGACCCAGTACTTC. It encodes CASSYLGTAQETQYF.

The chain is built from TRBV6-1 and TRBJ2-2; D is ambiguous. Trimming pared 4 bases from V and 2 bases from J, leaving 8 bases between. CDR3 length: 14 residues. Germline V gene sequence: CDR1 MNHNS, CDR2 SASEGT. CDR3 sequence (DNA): TGTGCCAGCAGTGTGGAACTAAACACCGGGGAGCTGTTTTTT. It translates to CASSVELNTGELFF.

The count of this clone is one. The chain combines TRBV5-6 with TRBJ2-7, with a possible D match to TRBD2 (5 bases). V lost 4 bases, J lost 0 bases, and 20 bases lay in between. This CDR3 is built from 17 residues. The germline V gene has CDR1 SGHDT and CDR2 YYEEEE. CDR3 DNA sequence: TGTGCCAGCAGCCCCCGAACGTGGGAGAGTAGCTCCTACGAGCAGTACGTC. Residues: CASSPRTWESSSYEQYV.

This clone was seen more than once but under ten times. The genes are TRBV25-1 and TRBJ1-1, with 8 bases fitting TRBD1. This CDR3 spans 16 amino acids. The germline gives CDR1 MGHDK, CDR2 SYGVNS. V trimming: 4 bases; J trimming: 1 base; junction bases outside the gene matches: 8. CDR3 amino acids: CASSGRWTGTNTEAFF. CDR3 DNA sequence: TGTGCCAGCAGTGGGCGATGGACAGGGACGAACACTGAAGCTTTCTTT.

CDR3 nucleotides: TGCGCCAGCAGGGTCGGCGGCTCTCAAGGCGATGCGCAGTATTTT. This translates into CASRVGGSQGDAQYF. This sequence joins TRBV4-1 and TRBJ2-3, with D unresolved. Germline V gene lookup returns CDR1 MGHRA and CDR2 YSYEKL. The V gene lost 6 bases and the J gene lost 10 bases, with 23 bases spanning the gap. The CDR3 length is 15 residues.

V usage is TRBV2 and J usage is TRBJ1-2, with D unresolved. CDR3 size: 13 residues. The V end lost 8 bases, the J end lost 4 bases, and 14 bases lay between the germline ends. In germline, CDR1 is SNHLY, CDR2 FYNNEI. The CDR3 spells CASGGSPSYGYTF. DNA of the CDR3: TGTGCCAGCGGCGGGAGCCCTAGCTATGGCTACACCTTC.

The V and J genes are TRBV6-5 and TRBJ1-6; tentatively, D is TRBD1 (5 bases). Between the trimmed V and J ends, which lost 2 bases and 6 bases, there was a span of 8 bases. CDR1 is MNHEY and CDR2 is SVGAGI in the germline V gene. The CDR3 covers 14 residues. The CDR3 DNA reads TGTGCCAGCAGTTACAATCAGGGTAATTCACCCCTCCACTTT. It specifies CASSYNQGNSPLHF.

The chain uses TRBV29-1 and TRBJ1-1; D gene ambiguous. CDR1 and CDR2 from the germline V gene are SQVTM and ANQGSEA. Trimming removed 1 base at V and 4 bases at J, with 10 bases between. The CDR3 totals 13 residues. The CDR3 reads CSVEVAAGTEAFF. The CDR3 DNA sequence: TGCAGCGTTGAAGTGGCCGCGGGCACTGAAGCTTTCTTT.

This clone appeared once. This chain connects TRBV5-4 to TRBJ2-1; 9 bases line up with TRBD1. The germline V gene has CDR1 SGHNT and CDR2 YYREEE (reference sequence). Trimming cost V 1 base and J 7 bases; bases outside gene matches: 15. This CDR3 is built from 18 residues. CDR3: CASSLPSGGGQGVNEQFF. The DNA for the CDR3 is TGTGCCAGCAGCTTGCCCTCTGGTGGGGGACAGGGTGTGAATGAGCAGTTCTTC.

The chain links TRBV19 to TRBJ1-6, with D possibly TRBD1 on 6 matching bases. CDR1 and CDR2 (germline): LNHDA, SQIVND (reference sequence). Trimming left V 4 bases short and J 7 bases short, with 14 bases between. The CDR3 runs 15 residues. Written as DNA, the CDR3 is TGTGCCAGTAGTAGTAGAAGACAGGCCAATTCACCCCTCCACTTT. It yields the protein CASSSRRQANSPLHF.

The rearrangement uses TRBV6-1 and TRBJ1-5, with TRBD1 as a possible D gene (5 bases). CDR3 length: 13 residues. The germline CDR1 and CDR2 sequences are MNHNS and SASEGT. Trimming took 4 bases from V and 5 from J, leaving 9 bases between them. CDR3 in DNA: TGTGCCAGCAGTGTGGGACTTTATCAGCCCCAGCATTTT. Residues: CASSVGLYQPQHF.

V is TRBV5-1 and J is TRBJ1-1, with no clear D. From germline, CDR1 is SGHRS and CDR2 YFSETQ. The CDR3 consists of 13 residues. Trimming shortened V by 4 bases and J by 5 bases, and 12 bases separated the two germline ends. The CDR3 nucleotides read TGCGCCAGCAGCGGAGTTAGCGGGACTGAAGCTTTCTTT. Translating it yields CASSGVSGTEAFF.

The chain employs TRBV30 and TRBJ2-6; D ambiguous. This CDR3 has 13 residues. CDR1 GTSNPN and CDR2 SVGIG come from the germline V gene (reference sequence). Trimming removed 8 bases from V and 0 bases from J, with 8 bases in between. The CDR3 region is CATPRSGANVLTF. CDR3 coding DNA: TGTGCCACACCCCGCTCTGGGGCCAACGTCCTGACTTTC.

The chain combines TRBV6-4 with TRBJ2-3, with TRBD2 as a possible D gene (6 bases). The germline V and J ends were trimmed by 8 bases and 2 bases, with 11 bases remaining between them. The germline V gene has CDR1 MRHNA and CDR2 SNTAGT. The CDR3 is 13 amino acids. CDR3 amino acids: CASSRGPTDTQYF. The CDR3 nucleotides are TGTGCCAGCTCGCGGGGACCCACAGATACGCAGTATTTT.

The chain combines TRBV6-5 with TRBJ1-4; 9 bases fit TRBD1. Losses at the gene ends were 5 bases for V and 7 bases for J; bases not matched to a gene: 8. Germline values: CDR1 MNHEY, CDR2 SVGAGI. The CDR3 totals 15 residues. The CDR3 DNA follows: TGTGCCAGCAGTCCAGGGGACAGGGTGGGTGAAAAACTGTTTTTT. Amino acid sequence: CASSPGDRVGEKLFF.

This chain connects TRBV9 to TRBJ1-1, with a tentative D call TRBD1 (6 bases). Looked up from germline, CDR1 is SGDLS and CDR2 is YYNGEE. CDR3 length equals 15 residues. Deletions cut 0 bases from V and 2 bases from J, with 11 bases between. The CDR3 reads CASSVVAGENTEAFF. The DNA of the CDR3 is TGTGCCAGCAGCGTAGTCGCAGGGGAAAACACTGAAGCTTTCTTT.

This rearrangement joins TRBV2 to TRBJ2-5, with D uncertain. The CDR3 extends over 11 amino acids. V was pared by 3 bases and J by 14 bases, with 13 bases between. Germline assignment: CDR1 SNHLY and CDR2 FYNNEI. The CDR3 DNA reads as TGTGCCAGCAGTGATGGTCTCGCCAGATACTTC. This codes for CASSDGLARYF.